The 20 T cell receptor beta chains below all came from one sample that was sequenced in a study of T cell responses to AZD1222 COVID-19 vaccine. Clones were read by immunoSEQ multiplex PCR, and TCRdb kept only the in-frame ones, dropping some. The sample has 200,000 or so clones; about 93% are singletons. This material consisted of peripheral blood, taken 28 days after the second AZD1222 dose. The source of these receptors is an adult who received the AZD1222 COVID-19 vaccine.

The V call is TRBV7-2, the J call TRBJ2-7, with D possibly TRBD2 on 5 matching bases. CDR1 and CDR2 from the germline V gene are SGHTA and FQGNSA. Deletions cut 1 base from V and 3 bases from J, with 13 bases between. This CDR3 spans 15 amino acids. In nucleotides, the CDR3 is TGTGCCAGCAGCTTAGTCGGGGTACTCAGCTACGAGCAGTACTTC. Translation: CASSLVGVLSYEQYF.

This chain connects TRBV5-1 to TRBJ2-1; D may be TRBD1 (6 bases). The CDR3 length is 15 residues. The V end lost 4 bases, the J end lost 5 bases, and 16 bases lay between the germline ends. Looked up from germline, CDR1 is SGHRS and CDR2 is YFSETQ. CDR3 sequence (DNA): TGCGCCAGCAGCCCCGGACAGTTCTCGAACAATGAGCAGTTCTTC. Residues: CASSPGQFSNNEQFF.

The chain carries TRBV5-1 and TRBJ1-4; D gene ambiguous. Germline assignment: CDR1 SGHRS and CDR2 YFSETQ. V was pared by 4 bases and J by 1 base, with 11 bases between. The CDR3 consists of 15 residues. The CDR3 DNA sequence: TGCGCCAGCAGCCCTGGTTCTTTAACTAATGAAAAACTGTTTTTT. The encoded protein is CASSPGSLTNEKLFF.

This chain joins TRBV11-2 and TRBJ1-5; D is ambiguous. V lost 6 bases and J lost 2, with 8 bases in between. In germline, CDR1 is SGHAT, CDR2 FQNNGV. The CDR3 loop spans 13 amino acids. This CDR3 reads CASSREGNQPQHF. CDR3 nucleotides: TGTGCCAGCAGTAGGGAGGGCAATCAGCCCCAGCATTTT.

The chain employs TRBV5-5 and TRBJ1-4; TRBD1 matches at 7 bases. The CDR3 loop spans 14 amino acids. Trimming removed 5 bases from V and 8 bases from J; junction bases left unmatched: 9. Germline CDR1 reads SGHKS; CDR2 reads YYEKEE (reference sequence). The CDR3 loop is CASRTGPKNEKLFF. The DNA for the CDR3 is TGTGCCAGCAGGACAGGGCCAAAGAACGAAAAACTGTTTTTT.

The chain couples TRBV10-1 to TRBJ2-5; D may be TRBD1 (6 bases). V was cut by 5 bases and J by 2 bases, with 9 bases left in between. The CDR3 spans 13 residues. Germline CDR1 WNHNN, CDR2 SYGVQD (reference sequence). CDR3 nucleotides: TGCGCCAGCAGTTTCGGGACACAAGAGACCCAGTACTTC. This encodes CASSFGTQETQYF.

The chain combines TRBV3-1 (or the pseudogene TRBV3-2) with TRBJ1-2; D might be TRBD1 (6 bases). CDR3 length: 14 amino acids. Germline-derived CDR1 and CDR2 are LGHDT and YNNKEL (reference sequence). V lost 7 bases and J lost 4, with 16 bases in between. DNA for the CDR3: TGTGCCAGCAAGGGGAGACAGGAGCCCTATGGCTACACCTTC. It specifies CASKGRQEPYGYTF.

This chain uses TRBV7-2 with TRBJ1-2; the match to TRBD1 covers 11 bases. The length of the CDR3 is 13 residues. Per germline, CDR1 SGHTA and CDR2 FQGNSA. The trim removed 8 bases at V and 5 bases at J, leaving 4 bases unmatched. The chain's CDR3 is CASGGQGGYGYTF. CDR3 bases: TGTGCCAGCGGGGGACAGGGGGGATATGGCTACACCTTC.

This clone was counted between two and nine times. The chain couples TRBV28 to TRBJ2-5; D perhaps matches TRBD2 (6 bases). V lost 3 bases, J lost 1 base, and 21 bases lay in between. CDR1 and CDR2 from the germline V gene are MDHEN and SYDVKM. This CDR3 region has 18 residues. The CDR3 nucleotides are TGTGCCAGCAGTTTCTCACCGGGACTGGGGTCTTTCCAAGAGACCCAGTACTTC. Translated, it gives CASSFSPGLGSFQETQYF.

CDR3 DNA: TGTGCCAGCAGCCAAGATGGTCAGGGGAGCACCGGGGAGCTGTTTTTT. Translating it yields CASSQDGQGSTGELFF. J is TRBJ2-2 and V is TRBV4-2; TRBD1 might be the D (6 bases). CDR3 size: 16 residues. Trimming took off 0 bases at V and 4 bases at J, with 12 bases between the two ends. Germline CDR1 and CDR2: LGHNA and YNFKEQ.

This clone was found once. Written as DNA, the CDR3 is TGTGCCAGCAGTTACTTGGACAGGAGGGATCAGCCCCAGCATTTT. Its translation is CASSYLDRRDQPQHF. The V gene is TRBV6-5, the J gene TRBJ1-5; 7 bases map to TRBD1. The CDR3 loop spans 15 amino acids. Germline V gives CDR1 MNHEY, CDR2 SVGAGI. Trimming took 1 base from V and 5 from J; bases not matched to a gene: 5.

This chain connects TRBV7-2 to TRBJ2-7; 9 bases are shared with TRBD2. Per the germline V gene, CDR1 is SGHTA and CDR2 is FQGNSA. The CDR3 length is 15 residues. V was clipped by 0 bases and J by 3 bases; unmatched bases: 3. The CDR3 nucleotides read TGTGCCAGCAGCTTAGCCGGCGGGGGGGGCTACGAGCAGTACTTC. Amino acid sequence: CASSLAGGGGYEQYF.

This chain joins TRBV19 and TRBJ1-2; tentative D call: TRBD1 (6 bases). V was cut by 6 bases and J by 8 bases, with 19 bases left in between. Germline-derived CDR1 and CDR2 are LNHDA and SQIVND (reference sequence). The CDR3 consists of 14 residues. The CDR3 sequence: CASSTRQGRKGYTF. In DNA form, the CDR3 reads TGTGCCAGTAGCACCCGCCAGGGGCGGAAAGGCTACACCTTC.

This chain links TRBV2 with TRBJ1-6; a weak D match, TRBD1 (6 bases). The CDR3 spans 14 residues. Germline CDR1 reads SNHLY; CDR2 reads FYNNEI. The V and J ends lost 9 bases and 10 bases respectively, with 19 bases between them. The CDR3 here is CAREGVGSMSPLHF. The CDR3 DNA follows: TGTGCCAGAGAGGGGGTGGGCAGTATGTCACCCCTCCACTTT.

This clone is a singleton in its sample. CDR3 loop: CASRRGTGTGELFF. CDR3 nucleotides: TGTGCCAGCCGCAGGGGGACAGGTACCGGGGAGCTGTTTTTT. This chain joins TRBV2 and TRBJ2-2, with 8 bases fitting TRBD1. V was clipped by 8 bases and J by 5 bases; unmatched bases: 7. This CDR3 comprises 14 residues. The germline gives CDR1 SNHLY, CDR2 FYNNEI.

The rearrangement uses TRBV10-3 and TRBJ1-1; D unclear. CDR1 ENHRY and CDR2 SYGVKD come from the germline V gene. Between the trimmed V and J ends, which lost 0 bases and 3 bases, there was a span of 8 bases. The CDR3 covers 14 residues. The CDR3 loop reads CAISESDGYTEAFF. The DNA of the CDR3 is TGTGCCATCAGTGAGTCGGACGGCTACACTGAAGCTTTCTTT.

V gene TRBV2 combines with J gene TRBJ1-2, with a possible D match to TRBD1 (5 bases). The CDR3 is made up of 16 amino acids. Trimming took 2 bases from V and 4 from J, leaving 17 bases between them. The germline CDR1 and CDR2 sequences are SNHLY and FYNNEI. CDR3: CASSEFMGSQGYGYTF. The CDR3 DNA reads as TGTGCCAGCAGTGAATTTATGGGGTCTCAGGGCTATGGCTACACCTTC.

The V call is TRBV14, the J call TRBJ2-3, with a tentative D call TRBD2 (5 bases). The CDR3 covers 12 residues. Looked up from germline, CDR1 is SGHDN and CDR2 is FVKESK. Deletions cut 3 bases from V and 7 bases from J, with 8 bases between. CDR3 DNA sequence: TGTGCCAGCAGCCAGAGCGGTTATACGCAGTATTTT. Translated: CASSQSGYTQYF.

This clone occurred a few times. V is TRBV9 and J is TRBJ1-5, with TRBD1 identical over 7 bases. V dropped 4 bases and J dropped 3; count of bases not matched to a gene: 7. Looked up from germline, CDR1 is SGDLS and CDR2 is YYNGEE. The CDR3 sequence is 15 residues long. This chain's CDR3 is CASSPRTGDNQPQHF. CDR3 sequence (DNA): TGTGCCAGCAGCCCTAGAACAGGGGACAATCAGCCCCAGCATTTT.

The CDR3 sequence is CASPSGGQGSYEQYF. CDR3 nucleotide sequence: TGTGCCAGCCCGTCCGGGGGACAGGGATCCTACGAGCAGTACTTC. The rearrangement joins TRBV6-5 to TRBJ2-7; 9 bases align to TRBD1. Germline CDR1 and CDR2: MNHEY and SVGAGI. The CDR3 is 15 residues long. Losses at the gene ends were 8 bases for V and 1 base for J; bases not matched to a gene: 9.